The 15 T cell receptor beta chains presented below share a single source sample, sequenced in a study of TIL therapy for anti-PD-1-resistant metastatic lung cancer. The libraries were made with immunoSEQ v3. The protocol was immunoSEQ multiplex PCR, while the TCRdb copy is restricted to in-frame clones and leaves out a portion. The sample includes approximately 60,000 clones, less than 75% of them seen just once. The time point is: pre-treatment sample, taken before nivolumab and TIL therapy. The source was blood, collected at baseline. Every receptor here comes from a person between 30 and 79 years old with non-small cell lung cancer.

The V gene is TRBV7-8, the J gene TRBJ1-1, with 8 bases that match TRBD1. The CDR3 contains 14 residues. The germline gives CDR1 SGHVS, CDR2 FQNEAQ. Germline trimming cut 2 bases from V and 4 bases from J; bases unmatched to any gene: 3. The CDR3 coding sequence is TGTGCCAGCAGCTTAACAGGGGGGGGCACTGAAGCTTTCTTT. This codes for CASSLTGGGTEAFF. The entire variable domain, with the rest obtained from reference TRBV7-8 and TRBJ1-1, is as follows: GAGVSQSPRYKVAKRGQDVALRCDPISGHVSLFWYQQALGQGPEFLTYFQNEAQLDKSGLPSDRFFAERPEGSVSTLKIQRTQQEDSAVYLCASSLTGGGTEAFFGQGTRLTVV.

The chain employs TRBV19 and TRBJ2-6; D not resolved. Germline loops: CDR1 LNHDA, CDR2 SQIVND (reference sequence). V was trimmed by 6 bases and J by 0 bases, leaving 15 bases between them. CDR3 length equals 17 residues. CDR3 DNA sequence: TGTGCCAGTAGGAGCGTGAACGGCCTCTCTGGGGCCAACGTCCTGACTTTC. Translation: CASRSVNGLSGANVLTF.

This clone was seen only a few times. The genes are TRBV28 and TRBJ1-5; TRBD1 matches at 7 bases. Germline values: CDR1 MDHEN, CDR2 SYDVKM. This CDR3 has 15 amino acids. V lost 6 bases and J lost 5; bases outside the gene matches: 10. The CDR3 DNA is TGTGCCAGCAGACTCGACAGGGTGAGGGATCAGCCCCAGCATTTT. Translation gives CASRLDRVRDQPQHF.

This clone was recorded only once. The chain uses TRBV7-8 and TRBJ1-1; D is unclear. V lost 1 base and J 1 base, leaving 7 bases between the germline ends. Germline V CDR1 and CDR2: SGHVS, FQNEAQ. The CDR3 extends over 14 amino acids. The CDR3 nucleotides read TGTGCCAGCAGCTTAGGGCGCAGGAACACTGAAGCTTTCTTT. This gives the protein CASSLGRRNTEAFF.

This clone was found a few times. The J gene is TRBJ1-2, the V gene TRBV2; D possibly corresponds to TRBD1 (6 bases). Trimming pared 4 bases from V and 4 bases from J, leaving 16 bases between. The germline gives CDR1 SNHLY, CDR2 FYNNEI. The CDR3 consists of 15 residues. In DNA form, the CDR3 reads TGTGCCAGCAGTGGAACCTTGGGGGCCCGCTATGGCTACACCTTC. Its protein is CASSGTLGARYGYTF.

The rearrangement links TRBV6-1 to TRBJ1-4; 9 nucleotides agree with TRBD1. The trim removed 7 bases at V and 7 bases at J, leaving 10 bases unmatched. The CDR3 totals 15 residues. CDR1 is MNHNS, CDR2 SASEGT, per germline. CDR3 DNA: TGTGCCAGCACCGCCGCACAGGGGGCGATTGAAAAACTGTTTTTT. Its translation is CASTAAQGAIEKLFF.

This chain joins TRBV4-1 and TRBJ2-5; D might be TRBD2 (6 bases). There are 15 residues in the CDR3. Germline V gene lookup returns CDR1 MGHRA and CDR2 YSYEKL. Trimming took off 4 bases at V and 1 base at J, with 13 bases between the two ends. DNA for the CDR3: TGCGCCAGCAGCCGACCTACTAGCCTCCAAGAGACCCAGTACTTC. Translating it yields CASSRPTSLQETQYF.

The chain employs TRBV5-4 and TRBJ2-7; possibly TRBD1 or TRBD2 for D (6 bases each). The CDR3 is 15 residues long. CDR1 is SGHNT, CDR2 YYREEE, per germline (reference sequence). Trimming cost V 1 base and J 2 bases, with 13 bases left between them. CDR3 DNA: TGTGCCAGCAGCTTGCGGGGGCTGGGGACCTACGAGCAGTACTTC. Protein product: CASSLRGLGTYEQYF.

The rearrangement links TRBV7-9 to TRBJ1-5; the D gene is possibly TRBD1 (6 bases). Germline loops: CDR1 SEHNR, CDR2 FQNEAQ (reference sequence). The CDR3 extends over 18 amino acids. With 5 bases removed from V and 0 bases from J, the gap between germline ends came to 20 bases. DNA for the CDR3: TGTGCCAGCAGCCTTGAATGGGGGGCAAGGGGTAGCAATCAGCCCCAGCATTTT. It codes for CASSLEWGARGSNQPQHF.

J is TRBJ2-3 and V is TRBV11-2; 8 nucleotides agree with TRBD1. The CDR3 runs 15 residues. Germline lookup yields CDR1 SGHAT and CDR2 FQNNGV. After removal of 1 base from V and 4 bases from J, the junction contained 4 bases not matched to a gene. CDR3 residues: CASSLGQGAADTQYF. The CDR3 DNA sequence: TGTGCCAGCAGCTTAGGCCAGGGGGCCGCAGATACGCAGTATTTT.

The chain carries TRBV28 and TRBJ2-5; 7 bases agree with TRBD1. Germline assignment: CDR1 MDHEN and CDR2 SYDVKM. This CDR3 is 13 amino acids long. V gave up 10 bases and J gave up 5 bases; unmatched junction bases: 10. The CDR3 sequence is CATRQGLRETQYF. The CDR3, as DNA: TGTGCCACCCGACAGGGTTTGAGGGAGACCCAGTACTTC.

The sample holds a few counts of this clone. The chain's CDR3 is CSAGRSTEAFF. The CDR3 coding sequence is TGCAGTGCTGGGAGGAGCACTGAAGCTTTCTTT. The genes are TRBV20-1 and TRBJ1-1; D not certain. V shed 5 bases and J shed 4 bases, with 8 bases lying between them. Per the germline V gene, CDR1 is DFQATT and CDR2 is SNEGSKA (reference sequence). CDR3 length equals 11 residues.

In its sample, this clone was seen a few times. The chain links TRBV20-1 to TRBJ1-4; D gene ambiguous. Germline-derived CDR1 and CDR2 are DFQATT and SNEGSKA (reference sequence). CDR3 length: 10 residues. V lost 4 bases, J lost 4 bases, and 1 base lay in between. The CDR3 loop reads CSAINEKLFF. Written as DNA, the CDR3 is TGCAGTGCTATTAATGAAAAACTGTTTTTT.

The CDR3 loop reads CASSRPWGSYEQYF. CDR3 sequence (DNA): TGTGCCAGCAGCCGCCCCTGGGGCTCCTACGAGCAGTACTTC. The chain couples TRBV28 to TRBJ2-7; D remains unclear. The CDR3 has 14 amino acids. The germline V gene has CDR1 MDHEN and CDR2 SYDVKM. The V gene lost 6 bases and the J gene lost 0 bases, with 12 bases spanning the gap.

The rearrangement joins TRBV4-2 to TRBJ2-1, with 11 bases matching TRBD2. V was clipped by 2 bases and J by 4 bases; unmatched bases: 1. Germline V gene lookup returns CDR1 LGHNA and CDR2 YNFKEQ. The CDR3 has 15 amino acids. CDR3 sequence reads: CASSQIAGGYNEQFF. DNA for the CDR3: TGTGCCAGCAGCCAAATAGCGGGAGGGTACAATGAGCAGTTCTTC.